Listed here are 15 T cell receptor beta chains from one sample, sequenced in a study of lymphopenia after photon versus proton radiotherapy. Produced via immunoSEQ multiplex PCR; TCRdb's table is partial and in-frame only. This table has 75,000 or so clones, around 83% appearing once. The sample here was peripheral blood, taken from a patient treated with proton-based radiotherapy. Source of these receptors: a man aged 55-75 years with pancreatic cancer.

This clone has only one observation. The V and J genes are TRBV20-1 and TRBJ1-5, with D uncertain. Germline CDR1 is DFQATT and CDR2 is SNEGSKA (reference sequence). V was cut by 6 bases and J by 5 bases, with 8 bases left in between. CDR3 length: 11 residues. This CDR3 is CSALRDQPQHF. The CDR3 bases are TGCAGTGCCCTGAGGGATCAGCCCCAGCATTTT.

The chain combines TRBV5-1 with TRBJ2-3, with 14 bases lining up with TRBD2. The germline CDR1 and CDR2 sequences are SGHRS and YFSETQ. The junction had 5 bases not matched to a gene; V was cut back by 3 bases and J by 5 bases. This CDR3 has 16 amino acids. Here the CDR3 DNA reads TGCGCCAGCAGCTCGGGACTAGCGGGAGCTGGAGATACGCAGTATTTT. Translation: CASSSGLAGAGDTQYF.

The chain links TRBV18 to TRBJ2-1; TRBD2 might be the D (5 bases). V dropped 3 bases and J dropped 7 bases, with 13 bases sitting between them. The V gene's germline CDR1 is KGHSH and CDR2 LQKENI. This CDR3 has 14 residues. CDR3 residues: CASSPQSSGNEQFF. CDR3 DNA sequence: TGTGCCAGCTCACCGCAATCTTCGGGAAATGAGCAGTTCTTC.

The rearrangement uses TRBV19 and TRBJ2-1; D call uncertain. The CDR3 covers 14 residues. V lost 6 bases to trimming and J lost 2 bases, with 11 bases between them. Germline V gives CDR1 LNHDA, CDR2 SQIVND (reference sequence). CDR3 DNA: TGTGCCAGTAGGGAAAAGGCCGCCTACAATGAGCAGTTCTTC. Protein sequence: CASREKAAYNEQFF.

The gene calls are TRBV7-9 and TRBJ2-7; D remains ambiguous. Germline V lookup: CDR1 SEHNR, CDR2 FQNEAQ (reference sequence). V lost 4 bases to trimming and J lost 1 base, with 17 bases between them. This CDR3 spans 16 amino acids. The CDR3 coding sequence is TGTGCCAGCAGCTCCCTAGGGATTGAGAAGTCCTACGAGCAGTACTTC. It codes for CASSSLGIEKSYEQYF. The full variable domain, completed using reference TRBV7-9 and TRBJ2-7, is DTGVSQNPRHKITKRGQNVTFRCDPISEHNRLYWYRQTLGQGPEFLTYFQNEAQLEKSRLLSDRFSAERPKGSFSTLEIQRTEQGDSAMYLCASSSLGIEKSYEQYFGPGTRLTVT.

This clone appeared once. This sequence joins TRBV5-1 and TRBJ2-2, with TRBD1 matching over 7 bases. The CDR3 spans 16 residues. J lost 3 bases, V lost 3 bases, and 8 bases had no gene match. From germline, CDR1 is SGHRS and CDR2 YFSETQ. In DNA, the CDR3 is TGCGCCAGCAGCTCCTACAGGGGTACGGACACCGGGGAGCTGTTTTTT. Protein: CASSSYRGTDTGELFF.

The CDR3 nucleotides are TGCGCCAGCAGCCAAGTACAGGGGGATACGCAGTATTTT. It codes for CASSQVQGDTQYF. The chain combines TRBV4-1 with TRBJ2-3; 7 bases agree with TRBD1. The CDR3 contains 13 residues. CDR1 is MGHRA, CDR2 YSYEKL, per germline. The trim removed 1 base at V and 6 bases at J, leaving 1 base unmatched.

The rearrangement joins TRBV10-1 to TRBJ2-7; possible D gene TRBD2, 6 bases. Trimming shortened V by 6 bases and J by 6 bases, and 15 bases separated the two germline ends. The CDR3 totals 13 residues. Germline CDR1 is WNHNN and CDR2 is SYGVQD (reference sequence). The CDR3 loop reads CASRGGFGGEQYF. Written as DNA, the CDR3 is TGCGCCAGCAGGGGAGGTTTCGGCGGCGAGCAGTACTTC.

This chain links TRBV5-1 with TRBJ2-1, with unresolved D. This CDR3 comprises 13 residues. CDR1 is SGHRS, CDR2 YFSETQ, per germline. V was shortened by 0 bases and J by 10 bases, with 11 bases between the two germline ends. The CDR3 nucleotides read TGCGCCAGCAGCTTGGAACTTACCCGGGAGCAGTTCTTC. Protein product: CASSLELTREQFF.

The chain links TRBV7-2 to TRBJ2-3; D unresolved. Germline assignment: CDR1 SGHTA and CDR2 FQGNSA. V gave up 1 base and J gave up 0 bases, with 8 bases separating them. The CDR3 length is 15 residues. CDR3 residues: CASSLVATSTDTQYF. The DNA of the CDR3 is TGTGCCAGCAGCTTAGTAGCTACTAGCACAGATACGCAGTATTTT.

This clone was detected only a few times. In DNA form, the CDR3 reads TGCGCCAGCAACAATCTAGCGGGAGGAGCAGATACGCAGTATTTT. The encoded protein is CASNNLAGGADTQYF. This chain joins TRBV5-1 and TRBJ2-3; 11 positions match TRBD2. The CDR3 is made up of 15 amino acids. V dropped 6 bases and J dropped 4; count of bases not matched to a gene: 7. Germline CDR1 and CDR2: SGHRS and YFSETQ.

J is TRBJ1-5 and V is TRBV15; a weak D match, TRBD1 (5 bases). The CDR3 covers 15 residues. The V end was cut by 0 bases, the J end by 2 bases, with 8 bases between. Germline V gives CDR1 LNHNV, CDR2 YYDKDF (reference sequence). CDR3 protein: CATSREGAGNQPQHF. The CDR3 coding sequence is TGTGCCACCAGCAGAGAAGGGGCAGGCAATCAGCCCCAGCATTTT.

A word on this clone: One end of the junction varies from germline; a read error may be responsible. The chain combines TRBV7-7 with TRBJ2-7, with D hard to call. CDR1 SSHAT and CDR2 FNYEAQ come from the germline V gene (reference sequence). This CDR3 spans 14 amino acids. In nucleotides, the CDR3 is TGTGCTAGCAGCCGAGATGAGTCGGGCTACGAGCAGTACTTC. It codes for CASSRDESGYEQYF.

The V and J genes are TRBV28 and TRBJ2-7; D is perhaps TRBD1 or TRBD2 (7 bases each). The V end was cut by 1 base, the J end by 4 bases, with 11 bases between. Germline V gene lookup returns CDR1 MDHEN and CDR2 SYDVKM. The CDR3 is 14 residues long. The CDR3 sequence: CASSLYRGLYEQYF. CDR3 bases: TGTGCCAGCAGTTTATACAGGGGACTATACGAGCAGTACTTC.

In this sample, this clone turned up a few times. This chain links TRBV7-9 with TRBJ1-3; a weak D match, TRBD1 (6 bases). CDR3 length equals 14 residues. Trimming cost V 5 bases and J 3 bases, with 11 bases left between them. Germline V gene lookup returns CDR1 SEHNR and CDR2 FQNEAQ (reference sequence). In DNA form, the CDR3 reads TGTGCCAGCAGCCGGGGGCACCTTGGAAACACCATATATTTT. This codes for CASSRGHLGNTIYF.